A single sample is the source of the 11 T cell receptor beta chains below, sequenced in a study of cytomegalovirus exposure and HLA in healthy donors. With 60 Vbeta and 13 Jbeta primers, the PCR was carried out. Only in-frame clones appear in the TCRdb table, and some are missing; sequencing was by immunoSEQ multiplex PCR. The profile shows around 200,000 clones, about 80% of them singletons. Material for sequencing was PBMCs. The source is a man aged 18 to 29 in good health and CMV-seronegative.

This clone showed up just a few times. The chain combines TRBV6-5 with TRBJ1-1, with D perhaps TRBD1 (6 bases). CDR3 length: 12 amino acids. V lost 6 bases and J 7 bases, leaving 12 bases between the germline ends. Germline V gene sequence: CDR1 MNHEY, CDR2 SVGAGI. CDR3 sequence reads: CASRDSRVEAFF. The CDR3 coding sequence is TGTGCCAGCAGGGACAGTAGGGTTGAAGCTTTCTTT.

The V call is TRBV5-1, the J call TRBJ2-2, with 11 bases that match TRBD2. There are 15 residues in the CDR3. V lost 4 bases and J lost 3; bases outside the gene matches: 2. CDR1 is SGHRS, CDR2 YFSETQ, per germline. CDR3 protein: CASSGTSGHTGELFF. The CDR3 bases are TGCGCCAGCAGCGGGACTAGCGGACACACCGGGGAGCTGTTTTTT.

The chain recombines TRBV7-2 with TRBJ2-7; D may be TRBD1 (6 bases). CDR1 is SGHTA, CDR2 FQGNSA, per germline. The germline V and J ends were trimmed by 3 bases and 5 bases, with 11 bases remaining between them. CDR3 length: 13 residues. The CDR3 DNA follows: TGTGCCAGCAGCTTTCAGGGGATCCACGAGCAGTACTTC. This sequence encodes CASSFQGIHEQYF.

CDR3 amino acids: CASSQEDRGSSYNEQFF. The DNA for the CDR3 is TGTGCCAGCAGCCAAGAAGACAGGGGTAGCTCCTACAATGAGCAGTTCTTC. V usage is TRBV4-2 and J usage is TRBJ2-1, with 8 bases that match TRBD1. With V trimmed by 0 bases and J by 0 bases, 4 bases remained unmatched. The CDR3 has 17 amino acids. CDR1 and CDR2 from the germline V gene are LGHNA and YNFKEQ.

This clone was detected a few times. J is TRBJ2-1 and V is TRBV10-2; D perhaps matches TRBD2 (6 bases). This CDR3 has 16 residues. With 2 bases removed from V and 1 base from J, the gap between germline ends came to 12 bases. Germline-derived CDR1 and CDR2 are WSHSY and SAAADI. As DNA, the CDR3 is TGCGCCAGCAGTGAGGGGGCGGGGCCTTCCTACAATGAGCAGTTCTTC. This codes for CASSEGAGPSYNEQFF.

This sequence joins TRBV19 and TRBJ2-5; D is uncertain. The ends were cut back, 6 bases at V and 3 bases at J, with 11 bases in the middle. Per the germline V gene, CDR1 is LNHDA and CDR2 is SQIVND (reference sequence). The CDR3 sequence is 13 residues long. CDR3 residues: CASRGNGEETQYF. The CDR3 region has the DNA TGTGCCAGTAGGGGCAACGGTGAAGAGACCCAGTACTTC.

In its sample, this clone was seen once. The V call is TRBV19, the J call TRBJ1-3; D not resolved. This CDR3 is built from 16 residues. The V gene lost 5 bases and the J gene lost 1 base, with 15 bases spanning the gap. Per germline, CDR1 LNHDA and CDR2 SQIVND (reference sequence). The CDR3 spells CASSSPGGASGNTIYF. CDR3 coding DNA: TGTGCCAGTAGTTCCCCGGGAGGAGCGTCTGGAAACACCATATATTTT.

The chain uses TRBV19 and TRBJ2-7; 8 nucleotides match TRBD1. Germline V gene sequence: CDR1 LNHDA, CDR2 SQIVND (reference sequence). J was trimmed by 5 bases and V by 9 bases; bases with no gene match: 9. The CDR3 loop spans 13 amino acids. The CDR3 region has the DNA TGTGCCAGCACTGCAGGGGGCATCAACGAGCAGTACTTC. Residues: CASTAGGINEQYF.

This chain links TRBV5-4 with TRBJ2-7; D possibly corresponds to TRBD2 (6 bases). Deletions cut 0 bases from V and 6 bases from J, with 16 bases between. The germline gives CDR1 SGHNT, CDR2 YYREEE (reference sequence). The CDR3 extends over 15 amino acids. CDR3 region: CASSLDLQRAGEQYF. In DNA, the CDR3 is TGTGCCAGCAGCTTGGATCTCCAGCGAGCGGGCGAGCAGTACTTC.

The V call is TRBV4-2, the J call TRBJ2-5; 10 nucleotides agree with TRBD2. The ends lost 4 bases at V and 4 bases at J; junction bases unmatched: 0. CDR3 length equals 13 residues. Per the germline V gene, CDR1 is LGHNA and CDR2 is YNFKEQ. The CDR3 DNA reads TGTGCCAGCAGCCGACTAGCGGGAGAGACCCAGTACTTC. Translating gives CASSRLAGETQYF.

V and J are TRBV30 and TRBJ1-2, with D possibly matching TRBD1 (5 bases). CDR3 length: 13 residues. Germline V gene sequence: CDR1 GTSNPN, CDR2 SVGIG (reference sequence). Trimming stripped 1 base from V and 2 bases from J, with 8 bases between. CDR3 nucleotide sequence: TGTGCCTGGAGTGGGGCAGGGAACTATGGCTACACCTTC. This encodes CAWSGAGNYGYTF.